This entry concerns a single T cell receptor beta chain. The antigen this receptor binds is unknown. Within one base of it there is no much larger clone, and no base qualities were kept. This entry is derived from a study of beta chain features in type 1 diabetes (dated by TCRdb to about 2018). Background on the whole study: Patients and healthy donors did not differ in mean age, gender distribution, total cell number or subset yield. A total of roughly 110 million sorted cells were examined across all samples, and the number of cells per subset was strongly correlated with RNA yield. The study compared TCRB repertoires of sorted circulating CD4+ T cell subsets between recently diagnosed type 1 diabetes patients and matched healthy donors. Naive and central memory subsets were obtained from all 30 or so donors, but regulatory and stem cell-like memory subsets were isolated from only 8 patients and roughly 8 healthy donors.

From each donor, a single peripheral blood sample of about 100 mL on average was drawn into heparinised tubes. A BD FACSAria II and a panel including CD45RO, CCR7, CD25, CD127, CD95 and CD27 were used to sort naive, central memory, regulatory and stem cell-like memory CD4+ T cells. A purity above 98% was achieved for all sorted populations. PBMCs were separated immediately by Lymphoprep density gradient centrifugation and were stained directly, without being cultured. So that batch effects would be minimized, each experiment stained and sorted samples in pairs, pairing one healthy donor with one patient. The germline V gene (reference sequence) provides CDR1 SEHNR and CDR2 FQNEAQ. V lost 1 base and J lost 0 bases; the stretch between them is 6 bases long. The CDR3 goes from the cysteine to the phenylalanine over 15 residues. The entry retains the CDR3 DNA only, 45 bases that are in frame from base 1.

Results the study describes overall, beyond this receptor: Type 1 diabetes patients showed a moderate but significant shortening of TCRB CDR3 length in all four CD4+ subsets. Naive, central memory and regulatory TCRB repertoires appeared to be more similar among patients than among healthy donors. Because small numbers of individuals were included in the HLA sub-analyses, any influence of HLA type on TCRB rearrangement was left unresolved. Fewer insertions and more nucleotide deletions at VDJ recombination sites were observed in patients with type 1 diabetes, implying thymic rearrangement abnormalities. PCR might favor shorter templates, but patient and control samples were amplified and corrected together, so any skew would affect both groups equally. Sequencing cDNA rather than genomic DNA could over-represent highly expressing activated cells, although activation and CD3 levels did not differ between groups.

The High Capacity cDNA Reverse Transcription Kit was used to reverse transcribe all of the isolated RNA, meaning that expressed TCRB transcripts were what got sequenced. Deep immunoSEQ sequencing was applied to naive, central memory and regulatory T cell samples, giving an average of around 4 million total reads per sample. After sorted cells were lysed in RLT buffer, RNA was extracted with DNase-treated RNeasy Micro or Mini kits, with the choice depending on cell number. To prevent cross-contamination, each cell subset was processed individually, whereas patient and healthy donor samples were processed jointly. The immunoSEQ multiplex PCR was used to amplify TCRB sequences from cDNA, generating 87-bp fragments that spanned the CDR3 region. The amplicons were sequenced using the Illumina HiSeq platform. The published analysis was carried out like this. Synthetic template baselines were used to correct PCR bias computationally, reads within Hamming distance 2 were collapsed together, and singletons that could not be merged were discarded. Reads were aligned to IMGT to assign V, D and J genes, CDR3 length, and insertions or deletions at six rearrangement sites. Within each subset, clonotype counts were normalized to sorted cell number, and only after that were true diversity and Gini coefficients computed with the tcR R package. The overlap coefficient, calculated on TCRB nucleotide sequences, was used to measure repertoire sharing. As stored in TCRdb, this immuneACCESS dataset retains in-frame rearrangements with V and J assigned. A fraction of the clones does not appear; measured against another copy, unresolved V genes explain less than half of the discrepancy, and the remainder lacks a known reason. The V and J calls and the clone size are those of that table, but D and trimming were determined from the DNA. Within this sample are approximately 150,000 clones, with less than 15% of them counted one time only. The ten largest clones capture under 1.5% of the sample.

Sequenced input: central memory CD4+ T cells from blood. The chain uses TRBV7-9 and TRBJ2-2; the D gene cannot be named for sure. The sequence came from a young man with type 1 diabetes. For the CDR3, the sequence is CASSLGSTNTGELFF. Here is the DNA: TGTGCCAGCAGCTTAGGGAGTACGAACACCGGGGAGCTGTTTTTT. Joined to the reference TRBV7-9 and TRBJ2-2 proteins, this CDR3 gives the full variable domain: DTGVSQNPRHKITKRGQNVTFRCDPISEHNRLYWYRQTLGQGPEFLTYFQNEAQLEKSRLLSDRFSAERPKGSFSTLEIQRTEQGDSAMYLCASSLGSTNTGELFFGEGSRLTVL.